A selection of T cell receptor beta chains follows, all from one sample in a study of cytomegalovirus exposure and HLA in healthy donors. Assay used: immunoSEQ multiplex PCR; TCRdb lists only in-frame clones, some missing. Among 160,000 or so clones listed, 75% to 85% were seen once. What was sequenced was PBMCs. The receptors were sampled from a man aged 45-65 years in good health and CMV-seropositive. CDR3s include the opening cysteine and the closing phenylalanine or tryptophan. The D gene is left open where the match is weak. Size is omitted from some rows. Given values are once, few, many or a class for expanded clones.

abundance	d_gene	j_gene	v_gene	CDR3aa	CDR3nt
.	.	TRBJ2-7	TRBV7-2	CASSRLASSSYEQYF	TGTGCCAGCAGCCGTCTAGCGTCGAGCTCCTACGAGCAGTACTTC
.	TRBD1	TRBJ2-7	TRBV9	CASSVSGQVYEQYF	TGTGCCAGCAGCGTATCTGGACAGGTCTACGAGCAGTACTTC
.	.	TRBJ1-1	TRBV6-5	CASRPRQESNTEAFF	TGTGCCAGCAGGCCACGACAGGAGTCAAACACTGAAGCTTTCTTT
.	.	TRBJ1-1	TRBV19	CASRNRVRNTEAFF	TGTGCCAGTAGAAACAGGGTCCGTAACACTGAAGCTTTCTTT
.	TRBD1	TRBJ2-2	TRBV6-1	CASSDWTGGPGELFF	TGTGCCAGCAGTGATTGGACAGGGGGCCCCGGGGAGCTGTTTTTT
.	.	TRBJ2-7	TRBV7-2	CASSLGREIPEQYF	TGTGCCAGCAGCTTGGGGCGTGAAATCCCCGAGCAGTACTTC
.	TRBD1	TRBJ1-2	TRBV6-6	CASSYRGQGRGYTF	TGTGCCAGCAGTTACAGGGGACAGGGTCGCGGCTACACCTTC
.	.	TRBJ1-2	TRBV11-2	CASSPSSGGNYGYTF	TGTGCCAGCAGCCCATCCAGCGGAGGGAACTATGGCTACACCTTC
few	TRBD2	TRBJ2-1	TRBV5-1	CASSGLAGNEQFF	TGCGCCAGCAGCGGACTAGCGGGCAATGAGCAGTTCTTC
.	TRBD2	TRBJ2-3	TRBV19	CASSRPTSGGPDTQYF	TGTGCCAGTAGTCGCCCGACTAGCGGGGGCCCAGATACGCAGTATTTT
.	.	TRBJ2-7	TRBV6-5	CATRRGPKGEQYF	TGTGCCACGCGGAGGGGGCCTAAAGGCGAGCAGTACTTC
many	TRBD1	TRBJ2-7	TRBV28	CASRLPGQPFYEQYF	TGTGCCAGCCGACTCCCGGGACAGCCCTTCTACGAGCAGTACTTC
.	TRBD1	TRBJ2-5	TRBV7-2	CASSWTGDQETQYF	TGTGCCAGCAGCTGGACAGGGGACCAAGAGACCCAGTACTTC
.	TRBD2	TRBJ2-1	TRBV27	CASSTAGTSGRYNEQFF	TGTGCCAGCAGTACGGCCGGGACTAGCGGGAGATACAATGAGCAGTTCTTC
.	.	TRBJ1-2	TRBV9	CASSVYGNYGYTF	TGTGCCAGCAGCGTATACGGGAACTATGGCTACACCTTC
.	.	TRBJ2-7	TRBV7-9	CSSSLVTVSGEQYF	TGTTCCAGCAGCTTAGTAACGGTCTCCGGCGAGCAGTACTTC
.	TRBD2	TRBJ2-3	TRBV9	CASSVSGGTDTQYF	TGTGCCAGCAGCGTTAGCGGGGGGACAGATACGCAGTATTTT
.	.	TRBJ1-4	TRBV5-5	CASSLLATNEKLFF	TGTGCCAGCAGCTTGCTTGCAACTAATGAAAAACTGTTTTTT
.	.	TRBJ2-7	TRBV5-1	CASRSGSTGSYEQYF	TGCGCCAGCAGGTCTGGATCTACGGGTTCCTACGAGCAGTACTTC
.	.	TRBJ2-2	TRBV28	CASSLAEPTGELFF	TGTGCCAGTTCCTTAGCGGAGCCCACCGGGGAGCTGTTTTTT
.	TRBD1	TRBJ2-1	TRBV6-4	CASSPDGTGNEQFF	TGTGCCAGCAGCCCAGACGGGACAGGGAATGAGCAGTTCTTC
.	.	TRBJ2-5	TRBV6-6	CASSYSRGRGETQYF	TGTGCCAGCAGTTACTCCAGGGGGCGGGGGGAGACCCAGTACTTC
once	TRBD1	TRBJ2-7	TRBV15	CATSRPGQVYEQYF	TGTGCCACCAGCAGGCCCGGACAGGTCTACGAGCAGTACTTC
.	.	TRBJ1-6	TRBV6-5	CASSYSDRPISPLHF	TGTGCCAGCAGTTACTCCGACAGACCCATTTCACCCCTCCACTTT
.	.	TRBJ2-1	TRBV13	CAGSLEGEGRVDEQFF	TGTGCCGGCAGCTTAGAGGGGGAGGGCCGCGTGGATGAGCAGTTCTTC
once	.	TRBJ1-4	TRBV19	CASSRGATNEKLFF	TGTGCCAGTAGTAGAGGTGCAACTAATGAAAAACTGTTTTTT
.	.	TRBJ2-7	TRBV5-1	CASSGQGNEQYF	TGCGCCAGCAGCGGCCAGGGCAACGAGCAGTACTTC
.	.	TRBJ2-3	TRBV19	CASSSNRVLASTDTQYF	TGTGCCAGTAGTTCGAACAGGGTTTTGGCGAGCACAGATACGCAGTATTTT
.	TRBD2	TRBJ2-4	TRBV7-9	CSSSNRTSGGSKNIQYF	TGTTCCAGCAGCAATCGGACTAGCGGGGGGTCCAAAAACATTCAGTACTTC
.	.	TRBJ1-2	TRBV19	CASSISGNYGYTF	TGTGCCAGTAGTATATCAGGGAACTATGGCTACACCTTC
.	TRBD2	TRBJ2-7	TRBV19	CASSMGGISYEQYF	TGTGCCAGTAGTATGGGGGGGATCTCCTACGAGCAGTACTTC
.	.	TRBJ1-2	TRBV7-9	CASRSPFGQSYGYTF	TGTGCCAGCAGGAGCCCCTTTGGACAGTCATATGGCTACACCTTC
.	TRBD2	TRBJ2-7	TRBV11-2	CASSLGNSGGFYEQYF	TGTGCCAGCAGCTTAGGTAATAGCGGGGGGTTTTACGAGCAGTACTTC
.	.	TRBJ2-7	TRBV6-1	CASRDSSYEQYF	TGTGCCAGCAGGGACAGTTCCTACGAGCAGTACTTC
.	TRBD2	TRBJ2-2	TRBV29-1	CSVDGTSGTGELFF	TGCAGCGTTGATGGGACTAGCGGCACCGGGGAGCTGTTTTTT
.	TRBD1	TRBJ2-5	TRBV6-5	CASSYRAGGFQETQYF	TGTGCCAGCAGTTACAGGGCAGGGGGCTTCCAAGAGACCCAGTACTTC
.	TRBD2	TRBJ2-1	TRBV2	CASSGGLAGWGSYNEQFF	TGTGCCAGCAGTGGTGGGCTAGCGGGGTGGGGCTCCTACAATGAGCAGTTCTTC
.	.	TRBJ2-1	TRBV9	CASSPDSLYNEQFF	TGTGCCAGCAGCCCCGACAGCCTCTACAATGAGCAGTTCTTC
.	.	TRBJ1-1	TRBV28	CASSLDLQGGTEAFF	TGTGCCAGCAGTTTAGATCTGCAGGGAGGCACTGAAGCTTTCTTT
few	.	TRBJ1-1	TRBV28	CASTLPGGTEAFF	TGTGCCAGCACCCTCCCCGGAGGCACTGAAGCTTTCTTT
.	TRBD2	TRBJ2-1	TRBV5-1	CASSSGTSGSLEQFF	TGCGCCAGCAGCTCCGGGACTAGCGGCTCACTCGAGCAGTTCTTC
few	TRBD1	TRBJ2-4	TRBV4-1	CASSQPTGGTGFSIQYF	TGCGCCAGCAGCCAACCCACGGGCGGGACAGGGTTTAGCATTCAGTACTTC
.	TRBD1	TRBJ1-3	TRBV15	CATSRYTADGQGTRYTIYF	TGTGCCACCAGCAGGTACACCGCCGACGGACAGGGGACACGCTACACCATATATTTT
.	.	TRBJ2-1	TRBV4-3	CASRGQGGPNEQFF	TGCGCCAGCAGAGGGCAGGGGGGCCCCAATGAGCAGTTCTTC
.	.	TRBJ1-2	TRBV19	CASSIGGSWNGYTF	TGTGCCAGTAGTATAGGCGGCAGTTGGAATGGCTACACCTTC
few	TRBD1	TRBJ1-4	TRBV6-6	CASSLGDRAPKLFF	TGTGCCAGCAGCCTCGGGGACAGGGCCCCGAAACTGTTTTTT
.	.	TRBJ1-3	TRBV6-5	CASSYRGSGFGNTIYF	TGTGCCAGCAGTTACCGGGGGTCTGGATTTGGAAACACCATATATTTT
.	.	TRBJ2-1	TRBV6-4	CASSDTGRGRGNNEQFF	TGTGCCAGCAGTGACACCGGAAGGGGTAGGGGAAACAATGAGCAGTTCTTC
.	.	TRBJ1-5	TRBV9	CASSPYTIGTNNQPQHF	TGTGCCAGCAGCCCTTACACCATTGGGACAAACAATCAGCCCCAGCATTTT
.	.	TRBJ2-3	TRBV2	CASRPLAGTDTQYF	TGTGCCAGCAGACCCTTGGCGGGGACAGATACGCAGTATTTT
.	TRBD1	TRBJ2-7	TRBV28	CASSFRGTGGYEQYF	TGTGCCAGCAGTTTTCGCGGGACAGGGGGCTACGAGCAGTACTTC
.	.	TRBJ1-4	TRBV19	CASSDRTNEKLFF	TGTGCCAGTAGCGACAGAACTAATGAAAAACTGTTTTTT
.	.	TRBJ1-4	TRBV7-9	CASSLQGGTNEKLFF	TGTGCCAGCAGCTTACAGGGAGGCACTAATGAAAAACTGTTTTTT
.	.	TRBJ2-5	TRBV11-3	CASSRGREETQYF	TGTGCCAGCAGCCGAGGCAGGGAAGAGACCCAGTACTTC
few	.	TRBJ1-5	TRBV7-2	CASSLEGNLDQPQHF	TGTGCCAGCAGCTTAGAGGGGAATCTCGATCAGCCCCAGCATTTT
many	.	TRBJ1-1	TRBV6-1	CASSNGVEAFF	TGTGCCAGCAGTAACGGGGTTGAAGCTTTCTTT
once	TRBD2	TRBJ2-7	TRBV6-5	CASRTPGLAAYEQYF	TGTGCCAGCAGAACCCCGGGACTAGCGGCCTACGAGCAGTACTTC